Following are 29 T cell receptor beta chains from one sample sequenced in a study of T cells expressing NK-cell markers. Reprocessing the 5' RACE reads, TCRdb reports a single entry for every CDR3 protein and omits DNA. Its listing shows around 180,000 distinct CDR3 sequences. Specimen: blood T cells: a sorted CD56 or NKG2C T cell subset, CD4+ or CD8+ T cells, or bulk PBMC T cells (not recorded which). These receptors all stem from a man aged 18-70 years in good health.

The CDR3 loop is CAISESGTSGFSSYNEQFF. The gene calls are TRBV10-3 and TRBJ2-1; there is no DNA to check the TCRdb D call of TRBD2. The CDR3 totals 19 residues. Germline CDR1 reads ENHRY; CDR2 reads SYGVKD.

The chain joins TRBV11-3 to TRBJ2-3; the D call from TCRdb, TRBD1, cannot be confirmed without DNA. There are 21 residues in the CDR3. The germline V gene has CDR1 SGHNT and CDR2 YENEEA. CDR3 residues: CASSQTPGQGLVASSTDTQYF.

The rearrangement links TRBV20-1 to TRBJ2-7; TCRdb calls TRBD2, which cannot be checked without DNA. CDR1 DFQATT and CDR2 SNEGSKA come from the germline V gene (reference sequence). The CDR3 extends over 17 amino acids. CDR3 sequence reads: CSAKGTSGVPTSYEQYF.

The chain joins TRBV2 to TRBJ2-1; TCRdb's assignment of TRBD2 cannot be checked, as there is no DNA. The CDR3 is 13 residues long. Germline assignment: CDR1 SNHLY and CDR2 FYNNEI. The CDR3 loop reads CASSFPDSNEQFF. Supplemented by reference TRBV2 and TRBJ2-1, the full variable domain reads EPEVTQTPSHQVTQMGQEVILRCVPISNHLYFYWYRQILGQKVEFLVSFYNNEISEKSEIFDDQFSVERPDGSNFTLKIRSTKLEDSAMYFCASSFPDSNEQFFGPGTRLTVL.

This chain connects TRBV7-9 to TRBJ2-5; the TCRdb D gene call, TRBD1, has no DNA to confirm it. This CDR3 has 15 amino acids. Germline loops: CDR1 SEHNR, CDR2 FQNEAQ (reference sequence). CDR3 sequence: CASSPPLGGRETQYF.

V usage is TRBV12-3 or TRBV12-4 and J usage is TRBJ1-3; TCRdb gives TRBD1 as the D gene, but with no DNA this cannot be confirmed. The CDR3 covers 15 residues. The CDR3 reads CASSAQGAGGNTIYF.

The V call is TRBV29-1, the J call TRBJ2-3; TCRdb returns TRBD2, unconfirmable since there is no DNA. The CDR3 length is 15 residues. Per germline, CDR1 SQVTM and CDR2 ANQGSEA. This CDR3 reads CSLLGLAGGLDTQYF.

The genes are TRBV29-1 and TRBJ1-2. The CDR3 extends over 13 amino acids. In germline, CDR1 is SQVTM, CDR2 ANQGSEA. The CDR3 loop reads CSVPQGSGDGYTF.

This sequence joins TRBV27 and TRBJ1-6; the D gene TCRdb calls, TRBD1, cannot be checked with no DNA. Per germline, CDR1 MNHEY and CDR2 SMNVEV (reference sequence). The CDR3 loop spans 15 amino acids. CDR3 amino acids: CATRDMGSYNSPLHF.

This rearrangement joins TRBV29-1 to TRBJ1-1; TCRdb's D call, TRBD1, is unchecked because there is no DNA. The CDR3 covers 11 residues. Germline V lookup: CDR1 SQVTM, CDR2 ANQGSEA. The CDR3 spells CSVQGMGEAFF.

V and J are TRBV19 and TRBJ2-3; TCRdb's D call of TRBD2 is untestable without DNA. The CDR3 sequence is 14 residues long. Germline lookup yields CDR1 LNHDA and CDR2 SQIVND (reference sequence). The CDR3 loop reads CASSAGTSSDTQYF.

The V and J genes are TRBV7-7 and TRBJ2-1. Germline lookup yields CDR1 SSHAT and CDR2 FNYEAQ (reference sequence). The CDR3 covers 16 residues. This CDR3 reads CASSPEYSAYYNEQFF. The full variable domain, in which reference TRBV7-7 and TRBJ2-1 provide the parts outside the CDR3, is GAGVSQSPRYKVTKRGQDVTLRCDPISSHATLYWYQQALGQGPEFLTYFNYEAQPDKSGLPSDRFSAERPEGSISTLTIQRTEQRDSAMYRCASSPEYSAYYNEQFFGPGTRLTVL.

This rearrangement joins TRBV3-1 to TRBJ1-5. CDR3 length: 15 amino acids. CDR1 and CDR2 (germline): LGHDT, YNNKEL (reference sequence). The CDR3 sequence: CASSQRAVASQPQHF.

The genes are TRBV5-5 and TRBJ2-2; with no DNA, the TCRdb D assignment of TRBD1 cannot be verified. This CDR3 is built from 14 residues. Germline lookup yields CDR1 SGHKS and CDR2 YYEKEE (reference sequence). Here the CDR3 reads CASPLARLIGELFF.

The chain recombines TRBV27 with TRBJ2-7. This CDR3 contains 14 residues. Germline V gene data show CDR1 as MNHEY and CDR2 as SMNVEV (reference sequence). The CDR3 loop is CASSLVGGTYEQYF.

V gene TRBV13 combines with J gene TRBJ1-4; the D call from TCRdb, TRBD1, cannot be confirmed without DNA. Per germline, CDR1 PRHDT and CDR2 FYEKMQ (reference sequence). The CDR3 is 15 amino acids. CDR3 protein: CASSLSGQGSEKLFF. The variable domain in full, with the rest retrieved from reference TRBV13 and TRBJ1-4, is AAGVIQSPRHLIKEKRETATLKCYPIPRHDTVYWYQQGPGQDPQFLISFYEKMQSDKGSIPDRFSAQQFSDYHSELNMSSLELGDSALYFCASSLSGQGSEKLFFGSGTQLSVL.

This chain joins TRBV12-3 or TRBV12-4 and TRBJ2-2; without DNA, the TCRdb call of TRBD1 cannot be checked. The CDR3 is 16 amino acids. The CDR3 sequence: CASTPRDREQGGELFF.

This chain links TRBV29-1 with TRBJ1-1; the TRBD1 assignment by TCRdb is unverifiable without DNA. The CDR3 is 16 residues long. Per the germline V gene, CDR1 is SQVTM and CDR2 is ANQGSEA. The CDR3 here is CSVAPKPGGGWAEAFF.

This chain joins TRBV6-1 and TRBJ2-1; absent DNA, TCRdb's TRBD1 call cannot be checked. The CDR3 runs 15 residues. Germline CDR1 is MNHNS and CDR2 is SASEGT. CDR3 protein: CASSEVGGSYNEQFF.

The chain's CDR3 is CASSLMGTLNEQFF. This chain uses TRBV27 with TRBJ2-1. The germline V gene encodes CDR1 MNHEY and CDR2 SMNVEV (reference sequence). The CDR3 loop spans 14 amino acids.

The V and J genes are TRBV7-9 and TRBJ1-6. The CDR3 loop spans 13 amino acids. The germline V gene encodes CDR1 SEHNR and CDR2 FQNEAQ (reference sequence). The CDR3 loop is CASSPFEGSPLHF.

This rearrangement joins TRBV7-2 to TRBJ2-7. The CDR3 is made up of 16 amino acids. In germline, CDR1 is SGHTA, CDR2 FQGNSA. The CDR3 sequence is CASSLAALPISYEQYF. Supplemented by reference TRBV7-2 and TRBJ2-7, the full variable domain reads GAGVSQSPSNKVTEKGKDVELRCDPISGHTALYWYRQSLGQGLEFLIYFQGNSAPDKSGLPSDRFSAERTGGSVSTLTIQRTQQEDSAVYLCASSLAALPISYEQYFGPGTRLTVT.

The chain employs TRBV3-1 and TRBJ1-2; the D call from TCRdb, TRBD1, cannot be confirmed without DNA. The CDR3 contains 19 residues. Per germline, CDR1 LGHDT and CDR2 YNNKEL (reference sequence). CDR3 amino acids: CASSHLWQRIQGSVYGYTF. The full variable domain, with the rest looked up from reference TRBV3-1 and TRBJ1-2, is DTAVSQTPKYLVTQMGNDKSIKCEQNLGHDTMYWYKQDSKKFLKIMFSYNNKELIINETVPNRFSPKSPDKAHLNLHINSLELGDSAVYFCASSHLWQRIQGSVYGYTFGSGTRLTVV.

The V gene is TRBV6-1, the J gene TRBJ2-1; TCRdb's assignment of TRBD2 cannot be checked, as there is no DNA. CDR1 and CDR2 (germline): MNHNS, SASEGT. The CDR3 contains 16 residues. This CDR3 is CASSEGTSGVYNEQFF.

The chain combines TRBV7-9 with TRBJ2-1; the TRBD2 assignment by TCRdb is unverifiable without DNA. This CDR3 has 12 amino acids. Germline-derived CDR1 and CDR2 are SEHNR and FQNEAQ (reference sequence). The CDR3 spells CASSPPARKQFF.

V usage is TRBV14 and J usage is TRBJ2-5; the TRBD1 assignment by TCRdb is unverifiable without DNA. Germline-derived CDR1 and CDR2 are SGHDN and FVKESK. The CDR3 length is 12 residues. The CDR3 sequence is CASSQFPGQQYF.

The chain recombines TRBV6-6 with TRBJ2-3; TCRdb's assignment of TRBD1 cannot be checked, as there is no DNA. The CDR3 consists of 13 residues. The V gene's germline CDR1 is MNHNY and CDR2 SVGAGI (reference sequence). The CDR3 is CASSSLSTDTQYF.

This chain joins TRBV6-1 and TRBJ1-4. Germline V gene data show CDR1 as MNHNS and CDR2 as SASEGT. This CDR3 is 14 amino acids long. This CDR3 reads CASSARKGGEKLFF.

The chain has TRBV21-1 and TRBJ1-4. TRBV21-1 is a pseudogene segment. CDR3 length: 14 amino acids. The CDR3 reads CASSNLRRDEKLFF.